A single sample gave rise to the 5 T cell receptor beta chains below, sequenced in a study of regulatory T cells in long-lasting Graves disease. Assembly of TCR beta libraries relied on iRepertoire HTBI primers together with Arm-PCR of CDR3 regions. TCRdb passed the multiplex PCR reads through MiXCR, listing each CDR3 protein once. The sample has 400,000 to 500,000 distinct CDR3 sequences; 12% to 15% are singletons. Time point specified: newly diagnosed GD, antithyroid drugs for less than 3 months. There was RNA extracted from PBMCs, and the TCR library was made from it. The same sample was also studied in work on T cells in Graves' hyperthyroidism and ophthalmopathy.

Specimen: peripheral blood mononuclear cells (PBMCs), collected at new diagnosis, from a patient treated with antithyroid drugs. The receptors were sampled from a woman between 50 and 59 years old with Graves disease.

This clonotype was recorded many times. This chain uses TRBV12-3 or TRBV12-4 with TRBJ2-7; TRBD1 matches 9 bases. With V trimmed by 6 bases and J by 2 bases, 14 bases remained unmatched. There are 17 residues in the CDR3. In nucleotides, the CDR3 is TGTGCCAGCAGACCGACCCTGGACAGGGGATCCCCCTACGAGCAGTACTTC. Protein: CASRPTLDRGSPYEQYF.

This clonotype was detected a few times. The chain has TRBV19 and TRBJ2-1; no clear D gene. V shed 1 base and J shed 5 bases, with 12 bases lying between them. The CDR3 has 15 residues. CDR1 and CDR2 (germline): LNHDA, SQIVND (reference sequence). The CDR3 loop reads CASSIGWGRDNEQFF. The DNA of the CDR3 is TGTGCCAGTAGTATAGGTTGGGGAAGAGACAATGAGCAGTTCTTC.

This clonotype was observed a few times. The chain has TRBV28 and TRBJ2-2, with a weak D call TRBD2 (6 bases). Per germline, CDR1 MDHEN and CDR2 SYDVKM. The CDR3 loop spans 15 amino acids. V dropped 3 bases and J dropped 7 bases, with 15 bases sitting between them. The chain's CDR3 is CASSFLEGRGGELFF. For the CDR3, the DNA is TGTGCCAGCAGTTTTTTGGAGGGACGGGGCGGGGAGCTGTTTTTT.

This clonotype appeared a single time. V gene TRBV2 combines with J gene TRBJ2-5; a possible D gene is TRBD1 (5 bases). The CDR3 covers 14 residues. Per the germline V gene, CDR1 is SNHLY and CDR2 is FYNNEI. V was cut by 4 bases and J by 1 base, with 10 bases left in between. Here the CDR3 reads CASSGGEVQETQYF. Written as DNA, the CDR3 is TGTGCCAGCAGTGGGGGCGAGGTCCAAGAGACCCAGTACTTC.

This clonotype was detected a few times. The chain combines TRBV20-1 with TRBJ2-7; tentative D call: TRBD2 (6 bases). CDR1 DFQATT and CDR2 SNEGSKA come from the germline V gene (reference sequence). This CDR3 is built from 13 residues. CDR3 sequence: CSGRGGASYEQYF. DNA for the CDR3: TGCAGCGGGCGGGGCGGGGCCTCCTACGAGCAGTACTTC.